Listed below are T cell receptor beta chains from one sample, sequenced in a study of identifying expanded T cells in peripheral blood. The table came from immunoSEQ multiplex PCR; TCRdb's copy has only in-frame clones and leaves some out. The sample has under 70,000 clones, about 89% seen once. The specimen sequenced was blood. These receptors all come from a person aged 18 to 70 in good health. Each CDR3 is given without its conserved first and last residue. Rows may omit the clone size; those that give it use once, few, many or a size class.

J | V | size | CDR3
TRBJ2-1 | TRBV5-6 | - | ASSHKAEQF
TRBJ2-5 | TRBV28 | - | ASSTPTGNGETQY
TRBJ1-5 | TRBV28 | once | ASSLEGAGNQPQH
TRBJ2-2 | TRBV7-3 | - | ASSQGPTPFGAGELF
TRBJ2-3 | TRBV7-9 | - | ASSLVPKAGEDTQY
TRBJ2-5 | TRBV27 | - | ASSITGGTRGETQY
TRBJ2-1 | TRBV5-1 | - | ASSYSGEQF
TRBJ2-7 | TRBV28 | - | ASSLTGASSYEQY
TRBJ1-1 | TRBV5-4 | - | ASSLLGNTEAF
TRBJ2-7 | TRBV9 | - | ASSVDFGMGPSYEQY
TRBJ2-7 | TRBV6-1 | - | ASSTGYEQY
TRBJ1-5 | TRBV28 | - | ASSDRANQPQH
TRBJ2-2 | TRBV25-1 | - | ASTPVVGDTGELF
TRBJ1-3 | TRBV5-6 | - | ASSLITGAGNTIY
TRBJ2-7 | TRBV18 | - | ASSRDKNYEQY
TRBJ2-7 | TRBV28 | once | ASRSTSVSREQY
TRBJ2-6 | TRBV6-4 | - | ASSEGPLSGANVLT
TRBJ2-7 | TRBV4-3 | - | ASSQSIGQGSDEQY
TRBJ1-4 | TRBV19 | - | ASSSPPGRSSNEKLF
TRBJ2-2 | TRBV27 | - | ASSLLGQGWTNTGELF
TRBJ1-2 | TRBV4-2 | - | ASSQAITGTANYGYT
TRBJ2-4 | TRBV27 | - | ASSSTGTENIQY
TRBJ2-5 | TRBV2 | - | ASSEVNDNRAGETQY
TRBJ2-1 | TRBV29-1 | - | STQRGSYNEQF
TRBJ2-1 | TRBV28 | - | ASTDSLAEDNNEQF
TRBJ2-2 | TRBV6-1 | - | ASMVGQGALGELF
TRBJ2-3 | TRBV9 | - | ASSVSPATDTQY
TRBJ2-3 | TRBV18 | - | ASSPGQGSHTDTQY
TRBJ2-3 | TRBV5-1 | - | ASSPGTQTDTQY
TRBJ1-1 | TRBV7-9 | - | ASSPQRQGRTEAF
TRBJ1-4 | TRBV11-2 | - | ASSLDRAGVSEKLF
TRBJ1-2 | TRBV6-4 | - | ASSDWLRGPYGYT
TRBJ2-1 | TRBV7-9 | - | ASSRGTSGVVLQF
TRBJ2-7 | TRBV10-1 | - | ASSEPDGRAQY
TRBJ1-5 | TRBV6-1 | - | ASGTGVRQPQH
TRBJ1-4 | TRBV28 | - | ASRSSNEKLF
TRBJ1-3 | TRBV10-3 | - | AISETGGPGNTIY
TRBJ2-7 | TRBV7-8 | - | ASSLASGGLDPYEQY
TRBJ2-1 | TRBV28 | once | ASSFLTSGGLNNEQF
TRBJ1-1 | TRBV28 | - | ASSFPLEVPEAF
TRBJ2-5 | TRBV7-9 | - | ASSQGQLVTQY
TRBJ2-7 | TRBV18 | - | ASSPGQPYEQY
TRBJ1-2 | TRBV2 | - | ASSGQNYGYT
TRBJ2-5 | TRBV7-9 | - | ASSSGTGGMETQY
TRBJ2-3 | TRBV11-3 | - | ASSLRTSGEGDTQY
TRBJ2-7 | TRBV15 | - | ATTLGLAGGYEQY
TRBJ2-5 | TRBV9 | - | ASSGSGRGPKTQY
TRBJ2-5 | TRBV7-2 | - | ASSLSGTQY
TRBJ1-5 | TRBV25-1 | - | ASSEPGGNQPQH
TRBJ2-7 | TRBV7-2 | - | ASSRAVGTGSYEQY